The 32 T cell receptor beta chains presented below share a single source sample, sequenced in a study of cytomegalovirus exposure and HLA in healthy donors. Vbeta (60) and Jbeta (13) primers were used in the PCR. Data came from immunoSEQ multiplex PCR; TCRdb stores just in-frame clones and leaves some out. The sample consists of some 110,000 clones, around 80% of them appearing once. Sequenced material: PBMCs. These TCRs come from a man aged 25-45 years in good health and CMV-seropositive.

The gene calls are TRBV6-1 and TRBJ1-3; maybe TRBD1 (5 bases). The germline V and J ends were trimmed by 6 bases and 0 bases, with 12 bases remaining between them. Germline V gives CDR1 MNHNS, CDR2 SASEGT. There are 15 residues in the CDR3. CDR3 residues: CASRQRQSSGNTIYF. The CDR3 nucleotides read TGTGCCAGCAGACAACGACAGAGCTCTGGAAACACCATATATTTT.

This rearrangement joins TRBV4-1 to TRBJ2-7; 11 bases agree with TRBD1. Germline loops: CDR1 MGHRA, CDR2 YSYEKL. The CDR3 contains 15 residues. The J segment lost 4 bases and the V segment lost 5 bases, leaving 7 bases of the junction unmatched. The CDR3 spells CASSERTGGIYEQYF. The CDR3 DNA reads as TGCGCCAGCAGCGAAAGGACAGGGGGCATTTACGAGCAGTACTTC.

This clone turned up a few times. The chain carries TRBV7-2 and TRBJ1-1, with D unresolved. The V gene's germline CDR1 is SGHTA and CDR2 FQGNSA. The germline V and J ends were trimmed by 5 bases and 0 bases, with 16 bases remaining between them. CDR3 length: 16 amino acids. The DNA for the CDR3 is TGTGCCAGCAGCCCAGAGCCAGGCGGGTTGAACACTGAAGCTTTCTTT. Its protein product is CASSPEPGGLNTEAFF.

The chain has TRBV5-1 and TRBJ2-1; the match to TRBD2 covers 7 bases. The CDR3 runs to 15 residues. V was clipped by 3 bases and J by 5 bases; unmatched bases: 8. Germline CDR1 reads SGHRS; CDR2 reads YFSETQ. DNA of the CDR3: TGCGCCAGCAGCTCGGGCGGGGGTACACACAATGAGCAGTTCTTC. This translates into CASSSGGGTHNEQFF.

The chain uses TRBV7-8 and TRBJ2-5; tentative D call: TRBD2 (6 bases). The CDR3 contains 15 residues. With 5 bases removed from V and 5 bases from J, the gap between germline ends came to 18 bases. The germline V gene encodes CDR1 SGHVS and CDR2 FQNEAQ. The CDR3: CASSRGYDFRETQYF. The CDR3 nucleotides are TGTGCCAGCAGCCGGGGGTATGACTTTCGGGAGACCCAGTACTTC.

This chain connects TRBV19 to TRBJ2-7; 9 nucleotides line up with TRBD1. Per germline, CDR1 LNHDA and CDR2 SQIVND (reference sequence). The CDR3 consists of 14 residues. V dropped 6 bases and J dropped 5; count of bases not matched to a gene: 8. As DNA, the CDR3 is TGTGCCAGTAGCCCCGGGACAGGGATTAACGAGCAGTACTTC. Amino acids: CASSPGTGINEQYF. Variable domain in full (rest from reference TRBV19 and TRBJ2-7): DGGITQSPKYLFRKEGQNVTLSCEQNLNHDAMYWYRQDPGQGLRLIYYSQIVNDFQKGDIAEGYSVSREKKESFPLTVTSAQKNPTAFYLCASSPGTGINEQYFGPGTRLTVT.

This sequence joins TRBV7-9 and TRBJ2-3; 10 bases agree with TRBD1. The CDR3 loop spans 16 amino acids. Germline V gene sequence: CDR1 SEHNR, CDR2 FQNEAQ (reference sequence). The trim removed 4 bases at V and 6 bases at J, leaving 10 bases unmatched. CDR3 in amino acids: CASSSISGQGSDTQYF. CDR3 nucleotides: TGTGCCAGCAGCTCAATCTCGGGACAGGGGTCGGATACGCAGTATTTT.

The chain combines TRBV18 with TRBJ2-3, with a tentative D call TRBD1 (5 bases). Germline V gives CDR1 KGHSH, CDR2 LQKENI. The CDR3 spans 14 residues. The V end was cut by 4 bases, the J end by 2 bases, with 10 bases between. The chain's CDR3 is CASSRQTNTDTQYF. The CDR3 coding sequence is TGTGCCAGCTCACGACAGACGAACACAGATACGCAGTATTTT.

The J gene is TRBJ2-7, the V gene TRBV7-6, with D unclear. Per germline, CDR1 SGHVS and CDR2 FNYEAQ. There are 14 residues in the CDR3. V was trimmed by 5 bases and J by 6 bases, leaving 17 bases between them. In DNA, the CDR3 is TGTGCCAGCAGCCTACTTAGTGAGCGTGGCGAGCAGTACTTC. Its protein is CASSLLSERGEQYF. Variable domain in full (rest from reference TRBV7-6 and TRBJ2-7): GAGVSQSPRYKVTKRGQDVALRCDPISGHVSLYWYRQALGQGPEFLTYFNYEAQQDKSGLPNDRFSAERPEGSISTLTIQRTEQRDSAMYRCASSLLSERGEQYFGPGTRLTVT.

Only a few counts were recorded for this clone. The chain couples TRBV4-1 to TRBJ2-7; 10 positions agree with TRBD2. The CDR3 sequence is 16 residues long. Germline CDR1 and CDR2: MGHRA and YSYEKL. The J segment lost 5 bases and the V segment lost 3 bases, leaving 10 bases of the junction unmatched. In DNA, the CDR3 is TGCGCCAGCAGCCAGGTATTGGGACTAGCGTCCCACGAGCAGTACTTC. Translated, it gives CASSQVLGLASHEQYF.

This rearrangement joins TRBV7-6 to TRBJ1-1; D is perhaps TRBD1 (6 bases). Trimming shortened V by 2 bases and J by 5 bases, and 15 bases separated the two germline ends. Germline V gene lookup returns CDR1 SGHVS and CDR2 FNYEAQ. The CDR3 loop spans 15 amino acids. The CDR3: CASSLLAGDRTEAFF. The CDR3, as DNA: TGTGCCAGCAGCTTACTGGCAGGGGACCGGACTGAAGCTTTCTTT.

The V and J genes are TRBV5-1 and TRBJ1-2; a weak D match, TRBD1 (5 bases). Germline V gives CDR1 SGHRS, CDR2 YFSETQ. With 0 bases removed from V and 4 bases from J, the gap between germline ends came to 13 bases. The CDR3 spans 15 residues. In DNA form, the CDR3 reads TGCGCCAGCAGCTTGGGGACAAGCCCCCTCTATGGCTACACCTTC. It is translated as CASSLGTSPLYGYTF.

The chain carries TRBV10-3 and TRBJ2-3; 12 bases align to TRBD2. V lost 4 bases and J lost 3; bases outside the gene matches: 17. This CDR3 region has 20 residues. Looked up from germline, CDR1 is ENHRY and CDR2 is SYGVKD. CDR3 amino acids: CAISGRLLTSGGSGTDTQYF. The CDR3 bases are TGTGCCATCAGTGGCCGACTCCTGACTAGCGGGGGATCCGGGACAGATACGCAGTATTTT.

This sequence joins TRBV9 and TRBJ2-1; possible D gene TRBD1, 6 bases. The CDR3 extends over 15 amino acids. Per the germline V gene, CDR1 is SGDLS and CDR2 is YYNGEE. The V gene lost 3 bases and the J gene lost 2 bases, with 12 bases spanning the gap. CDR3 bases: TGTGCCAGCAGCGCACAGGGTCTGACCTACAATGAGCAGTTCTTC. Residues: CASSAQGLTYNEQFF. Full variable domain (missing parts from reference TRBV9 and TRBJ2-1): DSGVTQTPKHLITATGQRVTLRCSPRSGDLSVYWYQQSLDQGLQFLIQYYNGEERAKGNILERFSAQQFPDLHSELNLSSLELGDSALYFCASSAQGLTYNEQFFGPGTRLTVL.

The CDR3 sequence is CAWSGGLRETQYF. The DNA of the CDR3 is TGTGCCTGGTCAGGGGGCTTGCGAGAGACCCAGTACTTC. The chain joins TRBV30 to TRBJ2-5, with 8 bases lining up with TRBD1. The CDR3 runs to 13 residues. Germline CDR1 and CDR2: GTSNPN and SVGIG (reference sequence). V lost 5 bases and J lost 4; bases outside the gene matches: 6.

The chain is built from TRBV5-1 and TRBJ1-5; D perhaps matches TRBD1 (6 bases). CDR3 length: 13 residues. The V end lost 4 bases, the J end lost 4 bases, and 9 bases lay between the germline ends. Germline V gives CDR1 SGHRS, CDR2 YFSETQ. CDR3 DNA sequence: TGCGCCAGCAGCGTAGGACAGAATCAGCCCCAGCATTTT. Translated: CASSVGQNQPQHF.

V gene TRBV7-9 combines with J gene TRBJ1-3; 9 bases line up with TRBD1. This CDR3 is 17 amino acids long. Trimming took 5 bases from V and 0 from J; bases not matched to a gene: 8. The germline CDR1 and CDR2 sequences are SEHNR and FQNEAQ (reference sequence). CDR3 nucleotides: TGTGCCAGCAGCGCCCAGGGGACAGGGTTCTCTGGAAACACCATATATTTT. Translating it yields CASSAQGTGFSGNTIYF.

V usage is TRBV28 and J usage is TRBJ2-2; D gene uncertain. V was shortened by 3 bases and J by 9 bases, with 8 bases between the two germline ends. Germline V CDR1 and CDR2: MDHEN, SYDVKM. The CDR3 is made up of 12 amino acids. This CDR3 reads CASSFDARELFF. DNA of the CDR3: TGTGCCAGCAGTTTCGATGCGAGGGAGCTGTTTTTT. Looking up the rest from reference TRBV28 and TRBJ2-2 gives the full variable domain: DVKVTQSSRYLVKRTGEKVFLECVQDMDHENMFWYRQDPGLGLRLIYFSYDVKMKEKGDIPEGYSVSREKKERFSLILESASTNQTSMYLCASSFDARELFFGEGSRLTVL.

A word on this clone: This sample includes further DNA sequences coding for the same CDR3. The V and J genes are TRBV30 and TRBJ1-2; 8 positions match TRBD1. The CDR3 consists of 15 residues. The V segment lost 4 bases and the J segment 4 bases; nucleotides outside the gene matches: 11. Germline V gene data show CDR1 as GTSNPN and CDR2 as SVGIG (reference sequence). The CDR3 loop is CAWTSGQGSTYGYTF. The CDR3 coding sequence is TGTGCCTGGACTTCTGGACAGGGTAGTACCTATGGCTACACCTTC.

The chain couples TRBV9 to TRBJ2-1, with TRBD2 matching over 9 bases. Germline lookup yields CDR1 SGDLS and CDR2 YYNGEE. CDR3 length: 15 residues. V lost 4 bases and J lost 8; bases outside the gene matches: 10. The CDR3 region has the DNA TGTGCCAGCAGCCCCACGGGCGGGGGGGTCCATGAGCAGTTCTTC. Protein sequence: CASSPTGGGVHEQFF.

CDR3 residues: CASSPSTDTQYF. Written as DNA, the CDR3 is TGTGCCAGCAGCCCCTCCACAGATACGCAGTATTTT. V usage is TRBV11-2 and J usage is TRBJ2-3; D not certain. The CDR3 consists of 12 residues. CDR1 is SGHAT and CDR2 is FQNNGV in the germline V gene. V gave up 5 bases and J gave up 2 bases, with 5 bases separating them.

In DNA form, the CDR3 reads TGTGCCAGTAGTCGACAGGGGAGGGCTAATACGCAGTATTTT. Translating it yields CASSRQGRANTQYF. The chain couples TRBV19 to TRBJ2-3, with a weak D call TRBD1 (8 bases). The CDR3 has 14 residues. Germline CDR1 LNHDA, CDR2 SQIVND (reference sequence). Trimming took 5 bases from V and 7 from J, leaving 16 bases between them.

The gene calls are TRBV6-5 and TRBJ2-7; D perhaps matches TRBD1 (5 bases). This CDR3 comprises 11 residues. CDR1 and CDR2 from the germline V gene are MNHEY and SVGAGI. Deletions cut 8 bases from V and 6 bases from J, with 11 bases between. The CDR3 coding sequence is TGTGCCAGCCGTCAGGGCGCCGAGCAGTACTTC. Amino acids: CASRQGAEQYF.

The CDR3 DNA sequence: TGTGCCAGCAGCTTTTACACTAGCGACAACTACAATGAGCAGTTCTTC. Protein: CASSFYTSDNYNEQFF. The V gene is TRBV5-6, the J gene TRBJ2-1; TRBD2 matches at 7 bases. This CDR3 region has 16 residues. The germline V gene encodes CDR1 SGHDT and CDR2 YYEEEE. Unmatched junction bases numbered 8, after V lost 2 bases and J lost 3 bases.

The gene calls are TRBV4-3 and TRBJ1-5; no definite D call. The CDR3 contains 15 residues. V was shortened by 0 bases and J by 6 bases, with 12 bases between the two germline ends. Germline loops: CDR1 LGHNA, CDR2 YSLEER. The DNA for the CDR3 is TGCGCCAGCAGCCAAGATGGTAGCAACGGTCAGCCCCAGCATTTT. This codes for CASSQDGSNGQPQHF.

This clone has only a few counts. This sequence joins TRBV10-3 and TRBJ1-5; weak D call: TRBD1 (6 bases). The V gene's germline CDR1 is ENHRY and CDR2 SYGVKD. V lost 3 bases and J 7 bases, leaving 10 bases between the germline ends. The CDR3 runs to 13 residues. CDR3 bases: TGTGCCATCAGTGACAGGGGTCTCCAGCCCCAGCATTTT. Protein: CAISDRGLQPQHF.

Comments on this clone: An end of the junction differs from the germline gene, which may be a read error. The rearrangement uses TRBV6-1 and TRBJ2-7; TRBD1 agrees at 7 bases. In germline, CDR1 is MNHNS, CDR2 SASEGT. This CDR3 is 11 amino acids long. DNA for the CDR3: TGTGCCAGCAGTGAAGATTTGGGACAGAGCTTC. It encodes CASSEDLGQSF.

This clone was counted a single time. The V call is TRBV7-2, the J call TRBJ1-5; 10 nucleotides line up with TRBD1. CDR1 SGHTA and CDR2 FQGNSA come from the germline V gene. The CDR3 extends over 15 amino acids. Trimming at V came to 4 bases and at J to 5 bases, leaving 5 bases not matched to a gene. The CDR3 loop is CASSSGQGGYQPQHF. CDR3 nucleotide sequence: TGTGCCAGCAGCTCCGGACAGGGGGGGTATCAGCCCCAGCATTTT.

The chain joins TRBV10-1 to TRBJ1-5, with D possibly TRBD1 on 6 matching bases. Trimming took 6 bases from V and 2 from J, leaving 23 bases between them. This CDR3 has 18 residues. Germline assignment: CDR1 WNHNN and CDR2 SYGVQD (reference sequence). The CDR3 bases are TGCGCCAGCAGAGACGAGAACTCAGGGGACCTAGGCAATCAGCCCCAGCATTTT. Protein: CASRDENSGDLGNQPQHF.

This clone was counted between two and nine times. The rearrangement joins TRBV7-6 to TRBJ1-6; a weak D match, TRBD1 (5 bases). The CDR3 runs 18 residues. The V gene lost 1 base and the J gene lost 4 bases, with 17 bases spanning the gap. Per germline, CDR1 SGHVS and CDR2 FNYEAQ. The CDR3 nucleotides read TGTGCCAGCAGCTTAGAGGGGCCCTCCTCCAAATATAATTCACCCCTCCACTTT. Encoded protein: CASSLEGPSSKYNSPLHF.

The chain has TRBV7-9 and TRBJ1-1; D gene ambiguous. This CDR3 contains 14 residues. The ends were cut back, 3 bases at V and 2 bases at J, with 10 bases in the middle. The V gene's germline CDR1 is SEHNR and CDR2 FQNEAQ (reference sequence). The CDR3: CASSFPNVNTEAFF. The CDR3 DNA reads as TGTGCCAGCAGCTTTCCTAACGTTAACACTGAAGCTTTCTTT.

The V and J genes are TRBV4-2 and TRBJ1-2, with no clear D. The ends were cut back, 0 bases at V and 5 bases at J, with 25 bases in the middle. Germline-derived CDR1 and CDR2 are LGHNA and YNFKEQ. CDR3 length equals 19 residues. This chain's CDR3 is CASSQEGSTAAFSLYGYTF. In nucleotides, the CDR3 is TGTGCCAGCAGCCAAGAAGGTTCAACAGCGGCCTTCTCCCTATATGGCTACACCTTC.